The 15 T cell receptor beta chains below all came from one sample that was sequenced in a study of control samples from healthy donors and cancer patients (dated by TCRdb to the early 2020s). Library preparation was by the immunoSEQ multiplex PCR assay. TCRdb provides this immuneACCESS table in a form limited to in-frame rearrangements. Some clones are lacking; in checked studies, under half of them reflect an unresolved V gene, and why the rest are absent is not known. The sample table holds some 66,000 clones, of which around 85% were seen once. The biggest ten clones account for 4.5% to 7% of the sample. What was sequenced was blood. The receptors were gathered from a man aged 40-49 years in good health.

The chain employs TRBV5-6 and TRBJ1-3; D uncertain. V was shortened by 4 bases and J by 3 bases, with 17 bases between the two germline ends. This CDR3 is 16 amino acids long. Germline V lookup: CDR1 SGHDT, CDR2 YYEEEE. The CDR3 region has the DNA TGTGCCAGCAGCCCTCGGACGGCGTTCGGTGGAAACACCATATATTTT. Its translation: CASSPRTAFGGNTIYF.

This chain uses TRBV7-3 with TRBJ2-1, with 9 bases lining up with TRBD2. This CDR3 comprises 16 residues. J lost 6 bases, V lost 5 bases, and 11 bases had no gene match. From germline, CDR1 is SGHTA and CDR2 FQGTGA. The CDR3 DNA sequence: TGTGCCAGCAGCGGCAAGCAAGCGGGGGGACTCAATGAGCAGTTCTTC. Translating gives CASSGKQAGGLNEQFF.

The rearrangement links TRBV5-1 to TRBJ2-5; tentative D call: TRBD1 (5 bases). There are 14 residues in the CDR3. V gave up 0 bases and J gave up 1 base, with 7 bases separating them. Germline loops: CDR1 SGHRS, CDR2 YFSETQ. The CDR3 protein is CASSLVDSQETQYF. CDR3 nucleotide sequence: TGCGCCAGCAGCTTGGTAGACAGCCAAGAGACCCAGTACTTC.

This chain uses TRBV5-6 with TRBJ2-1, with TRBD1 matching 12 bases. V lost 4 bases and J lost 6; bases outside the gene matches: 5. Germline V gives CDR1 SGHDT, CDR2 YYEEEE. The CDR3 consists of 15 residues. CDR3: CASSRGTGGPNEQFF. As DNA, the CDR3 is TGTGCCAGCAGCAGAGGGACAGGGGGCCCCAATGAGCAGTTCTTC.

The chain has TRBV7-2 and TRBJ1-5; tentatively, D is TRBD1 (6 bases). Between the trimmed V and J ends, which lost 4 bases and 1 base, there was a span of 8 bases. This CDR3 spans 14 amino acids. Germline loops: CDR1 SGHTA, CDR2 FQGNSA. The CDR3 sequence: CASSSGQSNQPQHF. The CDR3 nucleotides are TGTGCCAGCAGCTCCGGACAGAGCAATCAGCCCCAGCATTTT.

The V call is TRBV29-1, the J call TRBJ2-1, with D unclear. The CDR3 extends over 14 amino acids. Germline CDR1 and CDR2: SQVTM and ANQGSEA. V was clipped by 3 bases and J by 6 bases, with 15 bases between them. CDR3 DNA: TGCAGCGTTGACCTGGGTCGATCGCGCAATGAGCAGTTCTTC. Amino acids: CSVDLGRSRNEQFF.

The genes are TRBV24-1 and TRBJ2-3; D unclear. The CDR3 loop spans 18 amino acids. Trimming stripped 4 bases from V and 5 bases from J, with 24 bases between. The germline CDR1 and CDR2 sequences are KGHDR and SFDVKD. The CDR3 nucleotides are TGTGCCACCAGTGACACGAAAACCCCCTGGAGTTTCGGAGATACGCAGTATTTT. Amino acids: CATSDTKTPWSFGDTQYF.

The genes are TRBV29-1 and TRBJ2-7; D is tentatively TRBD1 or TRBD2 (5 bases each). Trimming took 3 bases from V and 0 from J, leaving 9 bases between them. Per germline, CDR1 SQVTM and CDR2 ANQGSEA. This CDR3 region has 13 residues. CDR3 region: CSVEAGSSYEQYF. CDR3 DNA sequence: TGCAGCGTTGAGGCAGGGAGCTCCTACGAGCAGTACTTC.

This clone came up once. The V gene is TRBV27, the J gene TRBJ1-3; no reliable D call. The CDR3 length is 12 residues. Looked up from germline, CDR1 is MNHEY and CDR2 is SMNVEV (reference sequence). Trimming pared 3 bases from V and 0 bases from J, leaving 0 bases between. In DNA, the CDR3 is TGTGCCAGCAGTTTCTCTGGAAACACCATATATTTT. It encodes CASSFSGNTIYF.

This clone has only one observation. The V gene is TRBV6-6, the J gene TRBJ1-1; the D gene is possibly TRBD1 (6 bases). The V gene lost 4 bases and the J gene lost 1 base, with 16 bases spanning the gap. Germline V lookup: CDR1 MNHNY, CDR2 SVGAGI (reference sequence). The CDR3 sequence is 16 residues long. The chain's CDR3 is CASSSKGGVGNTEAFF. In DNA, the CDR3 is TGTGCCAGCAGTTCTAAGGGGGGGGTAGGGAACACTGAAGCTTTCTTT.

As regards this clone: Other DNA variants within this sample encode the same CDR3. The CDR3 reads CSARLQETQYF. DNA for the CDR3: TGCAGTGCTAGGCTACAAGAGACCCAGTACTTC. This chain links TRBV20-1 with TRBJ2-5; D remains unclear. The germline V and J ends were trimmed by 3 bases and 2 bases, with 4 bases remaining between them. Germline assignment: CDR1 DFQATT and CDR2 SNEGSKA (reference sequence). This CDR3 spans 11 amino acids.

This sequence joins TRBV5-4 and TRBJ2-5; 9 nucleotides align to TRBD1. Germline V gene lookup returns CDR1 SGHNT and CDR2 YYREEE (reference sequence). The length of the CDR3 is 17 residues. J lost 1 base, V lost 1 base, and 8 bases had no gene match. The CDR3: CASSLSGQGQRQETQYF. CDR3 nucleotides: TGTGCCAGCAGCTTGTCCGGACAGGGGCAGCGCCAAGAGACCCAGTACTTC.

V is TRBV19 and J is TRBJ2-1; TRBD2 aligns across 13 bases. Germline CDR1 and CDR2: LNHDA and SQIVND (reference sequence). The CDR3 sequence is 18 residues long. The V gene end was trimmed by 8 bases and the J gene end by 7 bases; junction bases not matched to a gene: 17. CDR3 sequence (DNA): TGTGCCAGTGGCGCGGGGCCCAAAGGACTAGCGGGAGATAATGAGCAGTTCTTC. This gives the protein CASGAGPKGLAGDNEQFF.

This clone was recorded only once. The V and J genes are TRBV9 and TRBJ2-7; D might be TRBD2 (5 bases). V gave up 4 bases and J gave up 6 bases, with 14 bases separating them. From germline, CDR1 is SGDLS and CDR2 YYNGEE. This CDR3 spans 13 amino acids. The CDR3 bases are TGTGCCAGCAGCTTCAACGAGGGTGTCGAGCAGTACTTC. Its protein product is CASSFNEGVEQYF.

The CDR3 nucleotides are TGTGCCTGGAGTGCGGGCACTTCCTACGAGCAGTACTTC. Protein product: CAWSAGTSYEQYF. The chain joins TRBV30 to TRBJ2-7; D unresolved. The CDR3 consists of 13 residues. Germline CDR1 reads GTSNPN; CDR2 reads SVGIG (reference sequence). The V gene lost 1 base and the J gene lost 1 base, with 8 bases spanning the gap.